The T cell receptor (beta chain) described here comes from a study of OX40 agonist ivuxolimab in advanced cancers. Study context: It was ivuxolimab, an agonistic anti-OX40 (CD134) antibody, that patients were treated with. Broader study findings: Some patients without response likewise showed low normalized clonal expansion. Partly responding patients at 0.1-3.0 mg/kg showed some of the smallest clonal expansion.

The assay was immunoSEQ multiplex PCR, and TCRdb's table has in-frame clones only and misses some. The data hold around 23,000 clones, with about 76% observed a single time. Germline loops: CDR1 SGHTA, CDR2 FQGNSA. V was clipped by 1 base and J by 7 bases, with 13 bases between them. This CDR3 has 14 amino acids. Cycle 7 day 1, cycle 4 day 1, and baseline were the timepoints at which blood was sampled. This clone was counted a single time. The antigen is not known. Sequenced material: CD4+ or CD8+ T cells sorted from blood, taken in a trial of the OX40 agonist ivuxolimab. The receptor was derived from an adult with an advanced solid tumor such as melanoma, head and neck, liver or kidney cancer. The chain joins TRBV7-2 to TRBJ1-2, with D perhaps matching TRBD1 (6 bases). CDR3 protein: CASSLGAGDGGYTF. The CDR3 DNA follows: TGTGCCAGCAGCTTAGGGGCAGGGGATGGTGGCTACACCTTC.